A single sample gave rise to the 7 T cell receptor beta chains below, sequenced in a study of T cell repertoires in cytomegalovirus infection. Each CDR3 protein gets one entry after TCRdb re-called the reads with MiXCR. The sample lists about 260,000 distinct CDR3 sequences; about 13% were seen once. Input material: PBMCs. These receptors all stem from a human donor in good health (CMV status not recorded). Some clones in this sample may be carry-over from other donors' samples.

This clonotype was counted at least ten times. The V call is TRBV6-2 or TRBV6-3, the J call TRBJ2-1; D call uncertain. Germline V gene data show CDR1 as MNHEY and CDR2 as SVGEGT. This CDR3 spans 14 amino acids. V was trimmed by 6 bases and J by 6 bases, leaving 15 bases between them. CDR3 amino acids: CASSLDSSRNEQFF. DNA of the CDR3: TGTGCCAGCAGCCTCGATAGCTCTCGCAATGAGCAGTTCTTC.

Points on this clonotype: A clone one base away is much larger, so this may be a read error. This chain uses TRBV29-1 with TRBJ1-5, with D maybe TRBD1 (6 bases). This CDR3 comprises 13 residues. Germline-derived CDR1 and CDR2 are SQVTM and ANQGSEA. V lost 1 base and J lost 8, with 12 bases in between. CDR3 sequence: CSVEVGGREPQHF. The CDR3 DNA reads TGCAGCGTTGAAGTGGGGGGCAGAGAGCCCCAGCATTTT.

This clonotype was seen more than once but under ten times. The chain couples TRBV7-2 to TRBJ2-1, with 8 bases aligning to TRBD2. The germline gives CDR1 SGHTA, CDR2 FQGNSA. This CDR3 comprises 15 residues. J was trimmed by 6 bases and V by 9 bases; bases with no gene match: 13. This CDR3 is CASASEGLAVNEQFF. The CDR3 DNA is TGTGCCAGTGCTTCCGAAGGACTAGCTGTCAATGAGCAGTTCTTC.

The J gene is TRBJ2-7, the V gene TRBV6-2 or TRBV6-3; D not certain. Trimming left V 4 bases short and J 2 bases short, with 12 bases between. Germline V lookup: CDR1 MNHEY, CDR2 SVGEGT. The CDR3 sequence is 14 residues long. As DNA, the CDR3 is TGTGCCAGCAGTTCAAGGGCTCCGGCCTACGAGCAGTACTTC. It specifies CASSSRAPAYEQYF.

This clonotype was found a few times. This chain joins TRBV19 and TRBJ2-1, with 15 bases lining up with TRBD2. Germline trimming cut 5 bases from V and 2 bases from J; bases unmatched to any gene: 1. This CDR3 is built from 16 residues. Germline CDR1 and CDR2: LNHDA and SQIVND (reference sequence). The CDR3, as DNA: TGTGCCAGTAGTTGGACTAGCGGGGGGGCCTACAATGAGCAGTTCTTC. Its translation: CASSWTSGGAYNEQFF.

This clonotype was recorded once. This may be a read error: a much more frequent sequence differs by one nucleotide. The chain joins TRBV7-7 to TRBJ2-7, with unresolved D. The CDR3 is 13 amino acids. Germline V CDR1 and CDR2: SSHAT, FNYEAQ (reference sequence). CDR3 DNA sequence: TGTGCTAGCAGCTTATGGAAGGGCCACGAGCAGTACTTC. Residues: CASSLWKGHEQYF.

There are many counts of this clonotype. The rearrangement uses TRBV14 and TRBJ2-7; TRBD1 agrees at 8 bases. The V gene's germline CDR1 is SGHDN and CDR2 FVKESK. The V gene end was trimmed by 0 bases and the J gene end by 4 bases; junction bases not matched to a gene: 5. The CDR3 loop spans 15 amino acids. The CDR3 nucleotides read TGTGCCAGCAGCCAAGATTACCAGGGGGCGTACGAGCAGTACTTC. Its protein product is CASSQDYQGAYEQYF.